Given below is one T cell receptor beta chain in context. The antigen remains unidentified. This record belongs to a study of early stage breast cancer tumors. Whole-study context: Most invasive tumors, twelve of 16, were ER+/PR+/HER2-. Average read coverage per sample was approximately 10-fold. Study findings and constraints: Comparing each tissue with blood distinguished tumor from normal in 14 of 16 patients. Most shared enriched TCRB sequences were commonly generated ones.

Profiling relied on immunoSEQ multiplex PCR, and the TCRdb table lists in-frame clones only, not all of them. This sample carries fewer than 30,000 clones, about 80% of them seen once, and the ten largest clones take roughly 12%. After removal of 3 bases from V and 5 bases from J, the junction contained 3 bases not matched to a gene. Germline loops: CDR1 MNHEY, CDR2 SMNVEV (reference sequence). This CDR3 has 15 amino acids. Sequences were obtained from blood. The chain couples TRBV27 to TRBJ1-5; TRBD1 agrees at 11 bases. The clonotype originates from a person between 55 and 69 years old with breast cancer. The CDR3 spells CASSFGTGGDQPQHF. CDR3 sequence (DNA): TGTGCCAGCAGTTTCGGGACAGGGGGTGATCAGCCCCAGCATTTT.